This T cell receptor (beta chain) stems from a study of CD8+ T cells in alopecia areata. Study-wide findings and caveats: With patients, TCR sharing proved less clear than in mice, a difference possibly related to HLA.

This clone was observed a few times. Its specificity is unknown. This CDR3 contains 15 residues. CDR1 is MNHEY, CDR2 SVGAGI, per germline. V shed 3 bases and J shed 1 base, with 9 bases lying between them. Treatment: oral pan-JAK inhibitor, 5-10 mg twice daily. Extracted RNA was reverse transcribed, and the resulting cDNA served as sequencing template. Here immunoSEQ multiplex PCR was the method, and the copy in TCRdb shows in-frame clones only, minus some. The sample holds over 150,000 clones, 50% to 65% seen once. The chain links TRBV6-5 to TRBJ2-2, with TRBD1 as a possible D gene (5 bases). This TCR was sampled from a human donor with alopecia areata. The sequencing here drew on CD4+ T cells sorted from blood, taken at week 24, from a patient treated with tofacitinib. CDR3 bases: TGTGCCAGCAGTTATAACAGGAAGAACACCGGGGAGCTGTTTTTT. Translation: CASSYNRKNTGELFF.